This T cell receptor beta chain was recorded in a study of shared clonotypes between healthy human individuals. CD45RO-negative, CCR7-selected cells formed the naive CD8 fraction, which excluded terminally differentiated effector memory CD45RA+ cells. Clones were read by immunoSEQ multiplex PCR, and TCRdb kept only the in-frame ones, dropping some. The data contain about 2.2 million clones, roughly 91% of them singletons. This CDR3 has 14 residues. Germline V gives CDR1 MNHEY, CDR2 SMNVEV (reference sequence). V was clipped by 1 base and J by 0 bases, with 4 bases between them. Of note for this clone: Other DNA sequences of this sample code for an identical CDR3.

This clonotype originated in a man between 18 and 29 years old in good health. Some clones in this sample may be carry-over from other donors' samples. The chain links TRBV27 to TRBJ1-5; D ambiguous. The sample was naive CD8+ T cells from PBMCs. In DNA form, the CDR3 reads TGTGCCAGCAGTTTATTATCTAGCAATCAGCCCCAGCATTTT. Translating it yields CASSLLSSNQPQHF.